The clone carrying this T cell receptor beta chain was seen once. The time point is: pretreatment peripheral blood. These data originate in a study of PD-L1 blockade in urothelial cancer. Background on the study: T cell content in blood samples showed a median of about 140,000.

Repertoires were generated with immunoSEQ multiplex PCR, while TCRdb's copy carries only in-frame clones and drops some. The sample has tens of thousands of clones; around 92% are singletons. V trimming: 4 bases; J trimming: 1 base; junction bases outside the gene matches: 5. Germline loops: CDR1 MDHEN, CDR2 SYDVKM. The CDR3 spans 15 residues. The source is a woman of 80 years or more with urothelial cancer. The sequences come from PBMCs, collected around atezolizumab (anti-PD-L1) treatment. The chain combines TRBV28 with TRBJ2-5, with TRBD2 matching 8 bases. CDR3 in DNA: TGTGCCAGCAGTTCAAGCGGGAGACCCCAAGAGACCCAGTACTTC. Encoded protein: CASSSSGRPQETQYF.